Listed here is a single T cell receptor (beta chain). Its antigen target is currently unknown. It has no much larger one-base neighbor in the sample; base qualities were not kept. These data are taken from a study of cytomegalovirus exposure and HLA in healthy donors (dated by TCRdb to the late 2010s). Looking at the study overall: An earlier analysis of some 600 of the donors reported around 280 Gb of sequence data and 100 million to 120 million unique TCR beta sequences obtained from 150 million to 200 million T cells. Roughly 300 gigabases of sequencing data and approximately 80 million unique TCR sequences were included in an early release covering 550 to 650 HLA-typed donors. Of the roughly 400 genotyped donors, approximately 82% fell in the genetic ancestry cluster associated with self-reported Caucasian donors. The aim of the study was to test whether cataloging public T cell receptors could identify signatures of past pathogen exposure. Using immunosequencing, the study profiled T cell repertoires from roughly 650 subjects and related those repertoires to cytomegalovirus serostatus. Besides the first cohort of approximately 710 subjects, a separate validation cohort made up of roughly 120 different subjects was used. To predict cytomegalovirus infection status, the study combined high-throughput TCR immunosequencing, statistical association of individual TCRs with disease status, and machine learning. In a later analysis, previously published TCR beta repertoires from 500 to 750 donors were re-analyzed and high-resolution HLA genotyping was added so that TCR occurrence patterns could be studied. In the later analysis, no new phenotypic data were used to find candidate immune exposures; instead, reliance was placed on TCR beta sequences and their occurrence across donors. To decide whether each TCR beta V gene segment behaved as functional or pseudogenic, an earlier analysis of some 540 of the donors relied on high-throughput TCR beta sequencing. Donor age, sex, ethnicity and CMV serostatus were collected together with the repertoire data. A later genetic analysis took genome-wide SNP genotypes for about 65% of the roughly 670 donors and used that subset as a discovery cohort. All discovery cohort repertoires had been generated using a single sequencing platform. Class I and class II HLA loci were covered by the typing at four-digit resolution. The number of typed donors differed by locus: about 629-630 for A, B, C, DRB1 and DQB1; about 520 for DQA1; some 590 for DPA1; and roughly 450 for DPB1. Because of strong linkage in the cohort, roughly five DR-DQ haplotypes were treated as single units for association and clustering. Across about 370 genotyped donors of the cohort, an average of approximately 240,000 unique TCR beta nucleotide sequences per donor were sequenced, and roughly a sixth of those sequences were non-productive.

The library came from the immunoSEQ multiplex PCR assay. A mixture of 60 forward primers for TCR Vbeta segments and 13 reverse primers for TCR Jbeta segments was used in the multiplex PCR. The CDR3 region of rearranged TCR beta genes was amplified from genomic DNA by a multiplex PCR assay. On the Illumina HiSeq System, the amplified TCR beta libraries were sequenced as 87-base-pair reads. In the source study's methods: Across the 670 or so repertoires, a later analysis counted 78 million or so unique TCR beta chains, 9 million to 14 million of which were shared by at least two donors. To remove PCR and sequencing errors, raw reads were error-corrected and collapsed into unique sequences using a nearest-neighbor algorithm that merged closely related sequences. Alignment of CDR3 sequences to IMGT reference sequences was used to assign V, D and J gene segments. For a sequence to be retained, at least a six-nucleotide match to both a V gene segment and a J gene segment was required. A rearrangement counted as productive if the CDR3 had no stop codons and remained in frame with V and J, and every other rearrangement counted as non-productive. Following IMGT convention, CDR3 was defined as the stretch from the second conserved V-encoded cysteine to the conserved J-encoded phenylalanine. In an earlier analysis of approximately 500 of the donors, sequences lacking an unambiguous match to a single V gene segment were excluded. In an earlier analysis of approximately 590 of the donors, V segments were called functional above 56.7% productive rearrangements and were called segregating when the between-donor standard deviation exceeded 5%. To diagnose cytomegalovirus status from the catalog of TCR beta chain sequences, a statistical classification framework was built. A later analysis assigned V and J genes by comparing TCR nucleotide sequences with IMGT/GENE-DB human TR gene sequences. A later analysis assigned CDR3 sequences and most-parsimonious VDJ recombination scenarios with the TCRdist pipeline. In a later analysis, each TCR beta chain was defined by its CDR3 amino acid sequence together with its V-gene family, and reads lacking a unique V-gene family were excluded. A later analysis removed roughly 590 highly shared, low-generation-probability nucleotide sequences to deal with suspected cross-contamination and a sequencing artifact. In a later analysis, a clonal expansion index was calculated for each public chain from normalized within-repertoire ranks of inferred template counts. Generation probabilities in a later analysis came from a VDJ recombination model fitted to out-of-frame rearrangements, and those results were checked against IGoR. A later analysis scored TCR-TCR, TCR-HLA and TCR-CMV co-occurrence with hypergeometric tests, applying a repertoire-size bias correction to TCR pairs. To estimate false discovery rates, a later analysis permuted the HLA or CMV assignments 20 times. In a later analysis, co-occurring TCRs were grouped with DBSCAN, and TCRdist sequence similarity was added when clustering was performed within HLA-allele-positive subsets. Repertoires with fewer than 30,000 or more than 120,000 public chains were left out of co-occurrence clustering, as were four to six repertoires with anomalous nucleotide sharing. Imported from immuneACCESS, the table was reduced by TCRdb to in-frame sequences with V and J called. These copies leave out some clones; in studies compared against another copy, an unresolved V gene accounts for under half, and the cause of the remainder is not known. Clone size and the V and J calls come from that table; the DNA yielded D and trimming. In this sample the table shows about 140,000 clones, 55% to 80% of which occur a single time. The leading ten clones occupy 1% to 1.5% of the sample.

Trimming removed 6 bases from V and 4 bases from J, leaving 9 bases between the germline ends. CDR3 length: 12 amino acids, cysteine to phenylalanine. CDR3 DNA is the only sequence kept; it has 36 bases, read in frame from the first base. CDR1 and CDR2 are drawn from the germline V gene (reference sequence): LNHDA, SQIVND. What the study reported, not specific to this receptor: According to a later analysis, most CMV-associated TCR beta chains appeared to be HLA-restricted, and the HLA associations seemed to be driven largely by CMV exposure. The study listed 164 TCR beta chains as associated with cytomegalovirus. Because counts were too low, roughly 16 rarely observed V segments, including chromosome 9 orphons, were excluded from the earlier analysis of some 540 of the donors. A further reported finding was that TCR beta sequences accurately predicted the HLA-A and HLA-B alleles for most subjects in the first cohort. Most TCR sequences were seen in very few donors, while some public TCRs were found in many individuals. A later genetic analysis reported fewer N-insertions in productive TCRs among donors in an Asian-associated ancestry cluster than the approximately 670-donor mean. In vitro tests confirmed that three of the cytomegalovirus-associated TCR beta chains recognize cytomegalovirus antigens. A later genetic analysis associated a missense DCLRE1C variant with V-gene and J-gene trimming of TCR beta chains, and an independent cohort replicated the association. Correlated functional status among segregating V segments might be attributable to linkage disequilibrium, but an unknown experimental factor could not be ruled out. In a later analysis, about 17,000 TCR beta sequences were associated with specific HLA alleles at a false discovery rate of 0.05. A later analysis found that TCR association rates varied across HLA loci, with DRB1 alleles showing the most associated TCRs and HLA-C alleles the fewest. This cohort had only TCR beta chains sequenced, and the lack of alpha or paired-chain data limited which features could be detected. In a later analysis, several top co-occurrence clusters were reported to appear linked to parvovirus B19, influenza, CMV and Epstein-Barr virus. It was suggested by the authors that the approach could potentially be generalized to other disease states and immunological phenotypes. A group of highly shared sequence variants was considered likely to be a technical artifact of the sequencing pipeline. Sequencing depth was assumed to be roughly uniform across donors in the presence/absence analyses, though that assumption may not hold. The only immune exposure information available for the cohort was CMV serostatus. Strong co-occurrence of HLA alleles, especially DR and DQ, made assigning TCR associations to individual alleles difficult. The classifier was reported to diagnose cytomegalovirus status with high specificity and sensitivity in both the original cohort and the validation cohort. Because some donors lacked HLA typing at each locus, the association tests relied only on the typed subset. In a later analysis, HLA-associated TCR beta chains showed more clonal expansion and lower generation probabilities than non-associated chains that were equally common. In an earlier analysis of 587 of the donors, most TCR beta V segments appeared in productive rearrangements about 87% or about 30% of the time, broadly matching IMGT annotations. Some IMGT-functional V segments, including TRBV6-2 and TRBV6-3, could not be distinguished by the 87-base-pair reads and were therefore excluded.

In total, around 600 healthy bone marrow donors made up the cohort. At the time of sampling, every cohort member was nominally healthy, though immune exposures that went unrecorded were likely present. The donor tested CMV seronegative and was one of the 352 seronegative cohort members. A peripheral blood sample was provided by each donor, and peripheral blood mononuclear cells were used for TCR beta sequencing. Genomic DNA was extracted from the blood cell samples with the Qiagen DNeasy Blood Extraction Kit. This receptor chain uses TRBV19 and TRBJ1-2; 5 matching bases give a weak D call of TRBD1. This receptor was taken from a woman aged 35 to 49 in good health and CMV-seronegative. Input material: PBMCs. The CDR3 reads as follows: CASRGRGYGYTF. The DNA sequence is TGTGCCAGTAGGGGGAGGGGCTATGGCTACACCTTC.